What follows are 22 T cell receptor beta chains derived from one specimen sequenced in a study of blood T cell repertoires in COVID-19. Profiling relied on immunoSEQ multiplex PCR, and the TCRdb table lists in-frame clones only, not all of them. This table has around 78,000 clones, approximately 84% appearing once. The material sequenced was peripheral blood. All receptors derive from a man aged 70 or older with active or convalescent COVID-19.

V usage is TRBV3-1 (or the pseudogene TRBV3-2) and J usage is TRBJ2-7; 7 nucleotides align to TRBD2. The CDR3 runs to 20 residues. The ends lost 1 base at V and 0 bases at J; junction bases unmatched: 18. Germline CDR1 LGHDT, CDR2 YNNKEL (reference sequence). Here the CDR3 DNA reads TGTGCCAGCAGCCAAGGCGACCTCCGGGGGACTATAGGCCCCTCCTACGAGCAGTACTTC. Translating it yields CASSQGDLRGTIGPSYEQYF.

The table lists this clone with a few counts. The chain carries TRBV7-2 and TRBJ2-2, with TRBD1 matching 8 bases. V dropped 1 base and J dropped 6; count of bases not matched to a gene: 4. The CDR3 has 15 amino acids. Germline V gene sequence: CDR1 SGHTA, CDR2 FQGNSA. The CDR3 region has the DNA TGTGCCAGCAGCTTAGGGGACAGGAGGTCCGGGGAGCTGTTTTTT. Translated, it gives CASSLGDRRSGELFF. Supplemented by reference TRBV7-2 and TRBJ2-2, the full variable domain reads GAGVSQSPSNKVTEKGKDVELRCDPISGHTALYWYRQSLGQGLEFLIYFQGNSAPDKSGLPSDRFSAERTGGSVSTLTIQRTQQEDSAVYLCASSLGDRRSGELFFGEGSRLTVL.

V and J are TRBV20-1 and TRBJ1-4, with D unresolved. Per the germline V gene, CDR1 is DFQATT and CDR2 is SNEGSKA (reference sequence). Trimming took off 5 bases at V and 8 bases at J, with 6 bases between the two ends. The CDR3 runs to 10 residues. The DNA of the CDR3 is TGCAGTGCTTCCAGGGAAAAACTGTTTTTT. Its protein is CSASREKLFF.

The rearrangement joins TRBV9 to TRBJ2-1, with 12 positions matching TRBD2. Germline values: CDR1 SGDLS, CDR2 YYNGEE. V was clipped by 3 bases and J by 7 bases; unmatched bases: 5. This CDR3 has 15 amino acids. In DNA, the CDR3 is TGTGCCAGCAGCGCGACTAGCGGGAGATCGAATGAGCAGTTCTTC. This translates into CASSATSGRSNEQFF.

This chain's CDR3 is CASSFRQGRTEAFF. CDR3 bases: TGTGCCAGCAGTTTCCGACAGGGGCGGACTGAAGCTTTCTTT. This sequence joins TRBV27 and TRBJ1-1, with 8 bases aligning to TRBD1. Per germline, CDR1 MNHEY and CDR2 SMNVEV (reference sequence). CDR3 length equals 14 residues. V lost 3 bases, J lost 5 bases, and 5 bases stayed unmatched.

The chain combines TRBV4-1 with TRBJ2-1; perhaps TRBD2 as D (7 bases). CDR1 is MGHRA and CDR2 is YSYEKL in the germline V gene. The CDR3 has 21 residues. V lost 1 base to trimming and J lost 0 bases, with 25 bases between them. The CDR3 region has the DNA TGCGCCAGCAGCCAAGGCGGCGGAGGATGGACTAGGGGGAGCTCCTACAATGAGCAGTTCTTC. It specifies CASSQGGGGWTRGSSYNEQFF.

The rearrangement links TRBV28 to TRBJ1-2, with D maybe TRBD1 (5 bases). Germline CDR1 MDHEN, CDR2 SYDVKM. Deletions cut 5 bases from V and 4 bases from J, with 11 bases between. There are 13 residues in the CDR3. The CDR3 coding sequence is TGTGCCAGCAGTCAGGGCCAAGGCTATGGCTACACCTTC. It codes for CASSQGQGYGYTF.

V and J are TRBV6-1 and TRBJ1-5; D perhaps matches TRBD1 (5 bases). Germline V lookup: CDR1 MNHNS, CDR2 SASEGT. This CDR3 has 19 amino acids. The ends were cut back, 6 bases at V and 2 bases at J, with 26 bases in the middle. The CDR3, as DNA: TGTGCCAGCAGCGAACCGCCGGGACTCACGGCGGTTGGCAATCAGCCCCAGCATTTT. Its translation: CASSEPPGLTAVGNQPQHF.

This chain uses TRBV7-8 with TRBJ1-2; tentatively, D is TRBD1 (6 bases). CDR1 and CDR2 (germline): SGHVS, FQNEAQ. The CDR3 has 13 amino acids. V was cut by 4 bases and J by 4 bases, with 10 bases left in between. CDR3 amino acids: CASSSGQFYGYTF. The CDR3 nucleotides are TGTGCCAGCAGCTCAGGACAGTTCTATGGCTACACCTTC.

The chain recombines TRBV28 with TRBJ1-5; 8 positions match TRBD1. The CDR3 is 16 residues long. Germline CDR1 reads MDHEN; CDR2 reads SYDVKM. Trimming cost V 5 bases and J 3 bases; bases outside gene matches: 9. Here the CDR3 reads CASSLDRGYYNQPQHF. The CDR3 DNA sequence: TGTGCCAGCAGTCTAGACAGGGGCTATTACAATCAGCCCCAGCATTTT.

The V call is TRBV28, the J call TRBJ1-2; no clear D gene. V was clipped by 1 base and J by 4 bases, with 10 bases between them. The CDR3 has 14 residues. CDR1 is MDHEN and CDR2 is SYDVKM in the germline V gene. The chain's CDR3 is CASSLFGGGYGYTF. The CDR3 region has the DNA TGTGCCAGCAGTTTATTTGGAGGCGGCTATGGCTACACCTTC.

The V and J genes are TRBV3-1 (or the pseudogene TRBV3-2) and TRBJ1-1; 9 nucleotides line up with TRBD1. Looked up from germline, CDR1 is LGHDT and CDR2 is YNNKEL (reference sequence). J lost 1 base, V lost 6 bases, and 0 bases had no gene match. CDR3 size: 13 residues. The CDR3 DNA follows: TGTGCCAGCAGGACAGGGGGGAACACTGAAGCTTTCTTT. Translated, it gives CASRTGGNTEAFF.

The rearrangement joins TRBV5-1 to TRBJ1-4; weak D call: TRBD1 (6 bases). Looked up from germline, CDR1 is SGHRS and CDR2 is YFSETQ. CDR3 length equals 15 residues. V shed 5 bases and J shed 2 bases, with 13 bases lying between them. As DNA, the CDR3 is TGCGCCAGCAGTTCAGGGGAGTCGACTAATGAAAAACTGTTTTTT. The encoded protein is CASSSGESTNEKLFF.

Only a few counts were recorded for this clone. J is TRBJ1-3 and V is TRBV6-1, with D tentatively TRBD1 (5 bases). Germline-derived CDR1 and CDR2 are MNHNS and SASEGT. CDR3 length: 14 amino acids. V lost 2 bases and J lost 5, with 10 bases in between. The CDR3 sequence: CASSEQGTRNTIYF. The CDR3 region has the DNA TGTGCCAGCAGTGAACAGGGTACTAGAAACACCATATATTTT.

This clone was observed a handful of times. The chain is built from TRBV7-2 and TRBJ1-1; weak D call: TRBD1 (5 bases). CDR1 and CDR2 (germline): SGHTA, FQGNSA. V was cut by 1 base and J by 5 bases, with 11 bases left in between. This CDR3 comprises 14 residues. This CDR3 reads CASSLVRGMTEAFF. CDR3 DNA sequence: TGTGCCAGCAGCTTAGTTCGGGGGATGACTGAAGCTTTCTTT.

This clone appeared once. V gene TRBV7-2 combines with J gene TRBJ2-2; 9 bases line up with TRBD2. The V segment lost 5 bases and the J segment 5 bases; nucleotides outside the gene matches: 9. Germline CDR1 is SGHTA and CDR2 is FQGNSA. The CDR3 spans 16 residues. DNA of the CDR3: TGTGCCAGCAGCCTCAACGGCGGGAGGGCTACCGGGGAGCTGTTTTTT. Translating it yields CASSLNGGRATGELFF.

This chain's CDR3 is CASGLSGTDTQYF. The CDR3 DNA follows: TGTGCTAGTGGTTTGTCCGGGACAGATACGCAGTATTTT. The chain links TRBV12-5 to TRBJ2-3; no definite D call. The CDR3 totals 13 residues. Germline CDR1 is LGHNT and CDR2 is FRNRAP. Deletions cut 2 bases from V and 3 bases from J, with 6 bases between.

This clone was detected only once. V is TRBV5-1 and J is TRBJ2-3, with D possibly being TRBD1 (7 bases). V gave up 0 bases and J gave up 3 bases, with 11 bases separating them. The CDR3 is 15 amino acids. Germline CDR1 and CDR2: SGHRS and YFSETQ. CDR3 amino acids: CASSLAGGLTDTQYF. Written as DNA, the CDR3 is TGCGCCAGCAGCTTGGCAGGGGGGTTGACAGATACGCAGTATTTT.

The chain links TRBV5-1 to TRBJ2-5, with 10 bases that match TRBD2. The V and J ends lost 2 bases and 0 bases, in that order; junction bases with no gene match: 7. The CDR3 is 17 amino acids. Germline V lookup: CDR1 SGHRS, CDR2 YFSETQ. CDR3: CASSFGTSVQYQETQYF. CDR3 nucleotide sequence: TGCGCCAGCAGCTTCGGGACTAGCGTACAGTACCAAGAGACCCAGTACTTC. Full variable domain (missing parts from reference TRBV5-1 and TRBJ2-5): KAGVTQTPRYLIKTRGQQVTLSCSPISGHRSVSWYQQTPGQGLQFLFEYFSETQRNKGNFPGRFSGRQFSNSRSEMNVSTLELGDSALYLCASSFGTSVQYQETQYFGPGTRLLVL.

The CDR3 region is CASSLEGQGAYEQFF. CDR3 sequence (DNA): TGCGCCAGCAGCTTGGAGGGACAGGGGGCCTATGAGCAGTTCTTC. The rearrangement links TRBV5-1 to TRBJ2-1; 12 bases line up with TRBD1. The germline CDR1 and CDR2 sequences are SGHRS and YFSETQ. The CDR3 has 15 residues. The junction had 3 bases not matched to a gene; V was cut back by 0 bases and J by 8 bases. The whole variable domain, filled in from reference TRBV5-1 and TRBJ2-1, reads KAGVTQTPRYLIKTRGQQVTLSCSPISGHRSVSWYQQTPGQGLQFLFEYFSETQRNKGNFPGRFSGRQFSNSRSEMNVSTLELGDSALYLCASSLEGQGAYEQFFGPGTRLTVL.

The genes are TRBV18 and TRBJ2-5, with 10 positions matching TRBD2. The CDR3 sequence is 15 residues long. Trimming at V came to 6 bases and at J to 4 bases, leaving 8 bases not matched to a gene. Germline V CDR1 and CDR2: KGHSH, LQKENI. The CDR3 here is CASSLGLAARETQYF. For the CDR3, the DNA is TGTGCCAGCTCCCTTGGACTAGCGGCTCGAGAGACCCAGTACTTC.

The chain combines TRBV20-1 with TRBJ2-5; D is unresolved. The V gene lost 3 bases and the J gene lost 3 bases, with 11 bases spanning the gap. There are 13 residues in the CDR3. From germline, CDR1 is DFQATT and CDR2 SNEGSKA (reference sequence). CDR3 sequence (DNA): TGCAGTGCTAGTAAAACCGCTAAAGAGACCCAGTACTTC. Translating gives CSASKTAKETQYF.